This T cell receptor beta chain came from a study of T-cell reconstitution after alpha-beta-depleted transplantation in children. This clonotype was found many times. Antigen: not known. The authors prepared the TCRbeta library with unique molecular identifiers. MiXCR was run by TCRdb on the PCR reads, yielding one entry per CDR3 protein. The table has tens of thousands of distinct CDR3 sequences, roughly 4.4% seen once; the top ten hold over 15%. Whole-study results and caveats: Expanded clones from the graft, numbering several hundred, reportedly supplied alpha-beta T cells about two months after transplant. Some patients owed their high day-60 TCRbeta diversity to surviving recipient T cells and thymic progenitors. Newly produced T cells mostly accounted for T-cell counts and diversity one year post-transplant.

Per the germline V gene, CDR1 is SGHTA and CDR2 is FQGNSA. The CDR3 runs to 16 residues. The V segment lost 6 bases and the J segment 4 bases; nucleotides outside the gene matches: 11. The sample consisted of PBMCs, mostly from graft donor cells, taken 180 days after TCRalphabeta/CD19-depleted stem cell transplant. The chain recombines TRBV7-2 with TRBJ1-3; 8 nucleotides line up with TRBD1. The clonotype comes from a boy under three years old who had a stem cell transplant for acute myeloid leukemia, so the T cells may come from the graft donor. CDR3 sequence reads: CASRAQGAFKGNTIYF. CDR3 DNA: TGTGCCAGCAGGGCGCAGGGGGCGTTTAAGGGAAACACCATATATTTT.